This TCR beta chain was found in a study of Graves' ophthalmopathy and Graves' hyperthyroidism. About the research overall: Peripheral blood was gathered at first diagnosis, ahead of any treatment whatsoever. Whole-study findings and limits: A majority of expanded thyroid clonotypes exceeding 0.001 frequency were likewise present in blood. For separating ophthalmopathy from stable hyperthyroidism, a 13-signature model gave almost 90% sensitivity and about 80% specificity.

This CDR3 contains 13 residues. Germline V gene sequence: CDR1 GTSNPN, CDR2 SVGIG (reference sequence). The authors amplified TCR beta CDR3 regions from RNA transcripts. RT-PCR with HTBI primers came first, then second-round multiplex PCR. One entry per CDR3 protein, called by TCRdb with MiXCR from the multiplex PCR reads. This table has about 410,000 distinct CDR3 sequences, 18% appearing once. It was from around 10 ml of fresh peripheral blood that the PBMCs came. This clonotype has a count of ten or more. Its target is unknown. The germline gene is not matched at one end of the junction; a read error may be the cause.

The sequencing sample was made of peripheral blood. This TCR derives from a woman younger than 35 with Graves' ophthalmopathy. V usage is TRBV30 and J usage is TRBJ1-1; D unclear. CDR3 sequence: CAWGVKVGTEAFF. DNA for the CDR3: TGTGCCTGGGGTGTCAAGGTGGGCACTGAAGCTTTCTTT.